Listed here are 16 T cell receptor beta chains from one sample, sequenced in a study of shared clonotypes between healthy human individuals. Method: immunoSEQ multiplex PCR; TCRdb's copy keeps in-frame clones and lacks some. This table holds around 2,000,000 clones, about 93% found once. Naive CD8 populations comprised CD45RO-negative cells positively selected for CCR7, excluding terminally differentiated effector memory CD45RA+ cells. Sequencing used naive CD8+ T cells from PBMCs. Receptors originate from a man younger than 30 in good health. Some clones in this sample may be carry-over from other donors' samples.

Comment on this clone: At the DNA level, this CDR3 is encoded by other sequences in the same sample as well. This chain joins TRBV6-1 and TRBJ2-7; 9 positions match TRBD1. Germline CDR1 and CDR2: MNHNS and SASEGT. J was trimmed by 4 bases and V by 4 bases; bases with no gene match: 5. The CDR3 runs to 14 residues. The CDR3: CASSGRDRAYEQYF. The DNA for the CDR3 is TGTGCCAGCAGTGGCCGGGACAGGGCATACGAGCAGTACTTC.

This clone has a single count. This rearrangement joins TRBV12-2 to TRBJ2-7. TRBV12-2 is recorded as a pseudogene. This CDR3 spans 15 amino acids. This CDR3 is CAKTPGHANSYEQYF. CDR3 sequence (DNA): TGTGCAAAAACCCCCGGGCACGCCAATTCCTACGAGCAGTACTTC.

The chain recombines TRBV6-1 with TRBJ1-5; the match to TRBD1 covers 8 bases. The germline V gene has CDR1 MNHNS and CDR2 SASEGT. The CDR3 loop spans 16 amino acids. Trimming removed 0 bases from V and 8 bases from J; junction bases left unmatched: 9. CDR3 DNA: TGTGCCAGCAGTGAAGCGGGGGGGACAGGTGGGAAGCCCCAGCATTTT. It encodes CASSEAGGTGGKPQHF.

This clone was recorded a few times. The chain carries TRBV6-1 and TRBJ2-1, with 10 bases fitting TRBD2. The trim removed 9 bases at V and 8 bases at J, leaving 10 bases unmatched. This CDR3 is 14 amino acids long. CDR1 is MNHNS, CDR2 SASEGT, per germline. CDR3 nucleotide sequence: TGTGCCAGTTTCAGCGGGAGGGCCTCGGATGAGCAGTTCTTC. Translating gives CASFSGRASDEQFF.

V gene TRBV6-1 combines with J gene TRBJ2-1, with 7 bases that match TRBD2. From germline, CDR1 is MNHNS and CDR2 SASEGT. V trimming: 6 bases; J trimming: 10 bases; junction bases outside the gene matches: 9. This CDR3 comprises 13 residues. Here the CDR3 reads CASRIPGGFEQFF. DNA for the CDR3: TGTGCCAGCAGGATCCCGGGGGGTTTCGAGCAGTTCTTC.

This chain connects TRBV19 to TRBJ2-7, with 9 bases aligning to TRBD1. The CDR3 length is 15 residues. Germline values: CDR1 LNHDA, CDR2 SQIVND (reference sequence). Germline trimming cut 3 bases from V and 3 bases from J; bases unmatched to any gene: 6. The CDR3: CASSISGTGIYEQYF. CDR3 DNA sequence: TGTGCCAGTAGTATTTCCGGGACAGGGATCTACGAGCAGTACTTC.

The V and J genes are TRBV28 and TRBJ2-1; TRBD2 might be the D (6 bases). The germline V gene has CDR1 MDHEN and CDR2 SYDVKM. The CDR3 is 17 residues long. V was cut by 5 bases and J by 10 bases, with 27 bases left in between. The CDR3 reads CASSPPLPSELLIEQFF. The DNA for the CDR3 is TGTGCCAGCAGTCCACCCCTTCCTAGCGAGCTGCTTATCGAGCAGTTCTTC.

This chain's CDR3 is CASSLAAGSSYNEQFF. Here the CDR3 DNA reads TGTGCCAGCAGCTTAGCAGCGGGATCTTCCTACAATGAGCAGTTCTTC. The chain carries TRBV11-2 and TRBJ2-1; TRBD2 aligns across 7 bases. This CDR3 comprises 16 residues. Germline V gene sequence: CDR1 SGHAT, CDR2 FQNNGV. V was pared by 1 base and J by 1 base, with 4 bases of the junction left unmatched. The full variable domain, in which reference TRBV11-2 and TRBJ2-1 provide the parts outside the CDR3, is EAGVAQSPRYKIIEKRQSVAFWCNPISGHATLYWYQQILGQGPKLLIQFQNNGVVDDSQLPKDRFSAERLKGVDSTLKIQPAKLEDSAVYLCASSLAAGSSYNEQFFGPGTRLTVL.

This clone was counted once. This sample includes further DNA sequences coding for the same CDR3. V gene TRBV6-4 combines with J gene TRBJ1-2; the D is unclear. V lost 0 bases, J lost 5 bases, and 4 bases lay in between. Germline V lookup: CDR1 MRHNA, CDR2 SNTAGT. There are 12 residues in the CDR3. The CDR3 is CASSDSNYGYTF. The CDR3 nucleotides are TGTGCCAGCAGTGACTCGAATTATGGCTACACCTTC.

The chain joins TRBV27 to TRBJ1-4; unclear D gene. Germline CDR1 and CDR2: MNHEY and SMNVEV (reference sequence). The CDR3 has 12 amino acids. V was trimmed by 6 bases and J by 7 bases, leaving 9 bases between them. CDR3 loop: CASSITGEKLFF. The CDR3 DNA reads as TGTGCCAGCAGCATTACCGGTGAAAAACTGTTTTTT.

The chain recombines TRBV15 with TRBJ2-3, with 10 bases that match TRBD1. The CDR3 is 17 amino acids. Trimming removed 3 bases from V and 4 bases from J; junction bases left unmatched: 10. Germline assignment: CDR1 LNHNV and CDR2 YYDKDF (reference sequence). The CDR3 region has the DNA TGTGCCACCAGCAGGAGGCCCGGGACAGGGGTCGCAGATACGCAGTATTTT. Residues: CATSRRPGTGVADTQYF.

The chain couples TRBV7-9 to TRBJ1-5, with 10 bases aligning to TRBD1. The CDR3 runs 15 residues. Per the germline V gene, CDR1 is SEHNR and CDR2 is FQNEAQ (reference sequence). V was pared by 5 bases and J by 2 bases, with 3 bases of the junction left unmatched. Written as DNA, the CDR3 is TGTGCCAGCAGCCAAGGGACAGGGGGCAATCAGCCCCAGCATTTT. Translated, it gives CASSQGTGGNQPQHF.

The chain recombines TRBV2 with TRBJ2-1; possibly TRBD1 for D (6 bases). CDR3 length: 11 residues. The V gene's germline CDR1 is SNHLY and CDR2 FYNNEI. The CDR3 region has the DNA TGTGCGTCCCTTGGGGGCTATGAGCAGTTCTTC. Protein: CASLGGYEQFF.

V is TRBV27 and J is TRBJ2-7; perhaps D is TRBD1 or TRBD2 (6 bases each). Germline V gives CDR1 MNHEY, CDR2 SMNVEV (reference sequence). This CDR3 region has 13 residues. V lost 8 bases and J lost 6, with 17 bases in between. The CDR3 reads CASGLGGWGEQYF. The CDR3 DNA sequence: TGTGCCAGCGGCCTAGGGGGGTGGGGCGAGCAGTACTTC.

The rearrangement links TRBV5-4 to TRBJ2-7; D may be TRBD1 or TRBD2 (5 bases each). This CDR3 region has 13 residues. V lost 6 bases to trimming and J lost 2 bases, with 12 bases between them. Germline V gene lookup returns CDR1 SGHNT and CDR2 YYREEE (reference sequence). CDR3 coding DNA: TGTGCCAGCATGGGGTGGGGGACCTACGAGCAGTACTTC. Its protein product is CASMGWGTYEQYF.

The CDR3 nucleotides are TGTGCCAGCAGCTTAAGCCTAGCGGGAGTCGGGACAGATACGCAGTATTTT. Translating it yields CASSLSLAGVGTDTQYF. The chain is built from TRBV7-3 and TRBJ2-3, with 10 bases identical to TRBD2. V shed 1 base, J shed 3 bases, and the junction held 7 bases outside the gene matches. The CDR3 has 17 amino acids. The germline V gene encodes CDR1 SGHTA and CDR2 FQGTGA.